The rows below give T cell receptor beta chains drawn from one sample of a study of T-cell reconstitution after alpha-beta-depleted transplantation in children. From the PCR reads, TCRdb called clonotypes with MiXCR, one entry per CDR3 protein. The sample shows roughly 300,000 distinct CDR3 sequences, 11% of them seen only once. Specimen: peripheral blood, collected 180 days after TCRalphabeta/CD19-depleted stem cell transplant. The receptor set was obtained from a male patient aged 2-15 years who had a stem cell transplant for chronic granulomatous disease, so the T cells may come from the graft donor. The CDR3 runs from the conserved cysteine through the conserved F or W. Each record gives: clone size, D gene, V gene, J gene, CDR3 DNA, CDR3 protein. D genes are given only for firm matches. The size entry gives how often the clone was seen (once, few, many) or a class if it is expanded.

abundance: many
d_gene: TRBD2
v_gene: TRBV7-2
j_gene: TRBJ2-5
CDR3nt: TGTGCCAGCAGGTGGGGGGGTTCCCAAGAGACCCAGTACTTC
CDR3aa: CASRWGGSQETQYF

abundance: many
d_gene: TRBD1
v_gene: TRBV5-1
j_gene: TRBJ1-1
CDR3nt: TGCGCCAGCAAACTAGGGACAGGGAGGACTGAAGCTTTCTTT
CDR3aa: CASKLGTGRTEAFF

abundance: many
d_gene: NA
v_gene: TRBV6-5
j_gene: TRBJ2-1
CDR3nt: TGTGCCAGCAGTTACTCGGAGGGTGGCAATGAGCAGTTCTTC
CDR3aa: CASSYSEGGNEQFF

abundance: many
d_gene: TRBD1
v_gene: TRBV5-1
j_gene: TRBJ2-2
CDR3nt: TGCGCCAGCAGGACCGACAGGGGGCTTACGAACACCGGGGAGCTGTTTTTT
CDR3aa: CASRTDRGLTNTGELFF

abundance: many
d_gene: NA
v_gene: TRBV12-3/TRBV12-4
j_gene: TRBJ2-5
CDR3nt: TGTGCCAGCAGCTTATTGGAGACCCAGTACTTC
CDR3aa: CASSLLETQYF

abundance: many
d_gene: NA
v_gene: TRBV5-1
j_gene: TRBJ1-1
CDR3nt: TGCGCCAGCAGCTTGCCCCGGCAACCTAACACTGAAGCTTTCTTT
CDR3aa: CASSLPRQPNTEAFF

abundance: many
d_gene: NA
v_gene: TRBV15
j_gene: TRBJ2-5
CDR3nt: TGTGCCACCAGCAGAGATAAGGGGAGCCAAGAGACCCAGTACTTC
CDR3aa: CATSRDKGSQETQYF

abundance: many
d_gene: NA
v_gene: TRBV29-1
j_gene: TRBJ2-5
CDR3nt: TGCAGCGTTGAAGGGGCGATCCAAGAGACCCAGTACTTC
CDR3aa: CSVEGAIQETQYF

abundance: many
d_gene: TRBD2
v_gene: TRBV4-3
j_gene: TRBJ2-1
CDR3nt: TGCGCCAGCAGCCGAGGACTAGACTACAATGAGCAGTTCTTC
CDR3aa: CASSRGLDYNEQFF

abundance: many
d_gene: NA
v_gene: TRBV5-1
j_gene: TRBJ2-2
CDR3nt: TGCGCCAGCAGCGAGCAGCCAGGGGTCGGGGAGCTGTTTTTT
CDR3aa: CASSEQPGVGELFF

abundance: many
d_gene: TRBD2
v_gene: TRBV5-1
j_gene: TRBJ2-7
CDR3nt: TGCGCCAGCAGCACGAGCGGGAAAGGATACGAGCAGTACTTC
CDR3aa: CASSTSGKGYEQYF

abundance: many
d_gene: NA
v_gene: TRBV15
j_gene: TRBJ2-4
CDR3nt: TGTGCCACCCAACAGAGGTCAGCCAAAAACATTCAGTACTTC
CDR3aa: CATQQRSAKNIQYF

abundance: many
d_gene: TRBD2
v_gene: TRBV29-1
j_gene: TRBJ2-7
CDR3nt: TGCAGCGTGGGGGGGATTCAGGCTTCTTACGAGCAGTACTTC
CDR3aa: CSVGGIQASYEQYF

abundance: many
d_gene: NA
v_gene: TRBV18
j_gene: TRBJ2-5
CDR3nt: TGTGCCAGCTCACCACCGGTCCTGGAGACCCAGTACTTC
CDR3aa: CASSPPVLETQYF

abundance: medium-sized
d_gene: TRBD2
v_gene: TRBV7-7
j_gene: TRBJ2-1
CDR3nt: TGTGCTAGCAGCTTAGACGGCGGGAGCTACAATGAGCAGTTCTTC
CDR3aa: CASSLDGGSYNEQFF

abundance: many
d_gene: NA
v_gene: TRBV20-1
j_gene: TRBJ1-1
CDR3nt: TGCAGTGCTCTCCAGGGGGAAGCTTTCTTT
CDR3aa: CSALQGEAFF

abundance: many
d_gene: NA
v_gene: TRBV11-2
j_gene: TRBJ1-6
CDR3nt: TGTGCCAGCAGCTTATATCCGGGTAGCTCCTATAATTCACCCCTCCACTTT
CDR3aa: CASSLYPGSSYNSPLHF

abundance: few
d_gene: TRBD2
v_gene: TRBV27
j_gene: TRBJ2-1
CDR3nt: TGTGCCAGCAGTTTAGGGGGACTAGGCTACAATGAGCAGTTCTTC
CDR3aa: CASSLGGLGYNEQFF

abundance: many
d_gene: TRBD1
v_gene: TRBV28
j_gene: TRBJ2-7
CDR3nt: TGTGCCAGCAGTCAAACCCCGACAGGGACCTACGAGCAGTACTTC
CDR3aa: CASSQTPTGTYEQYF

abundance: many
d_gene: NA
v_gene: TRBV12-3/TRBV12-4
j_gene: TRBJ2-1
CDR3nt: TGTGCCAGCAGTTTAAACAGGGTGAGGGTTGAGTTCTTC
CDR3aa: CASSLNRVRVEFF

abundance: many
d_gene: TRBD2
v_gene: TRBV28
j_gene: TRBJ2-3
CDR3nt: TGTGCCAGCAGTTTAGACGGTCCACTAGCGGGCTCCACAGATACGCAGTATTTT
CDR3aa: CASSLDGPLAGSTDTQYF

abundance: many
d_gene: TRBD2
v_gene: TRBV5-1
j_gene: TRBJ2-3
CDR3nt: TGCGCCAGCAGCTGGACTAGACCTAGCACAGATACGCAGTATTTT
CDR3aa: CASSWTRPSTDTQYF

abundance: many
d_gene: NA
v_gene: TRBV12-3/TRBV12-4
j_gene: TRBJ1-1
CDR3nt: TGTGCCAGCAGACGATTCTTTGACACTGAAGCTTTCTTT
CDR3aa: CASRRFFDTEAFF

abundance: many
d_gene: TRBD2
v_gene: TRBV12-3/TRBV12-4
j_gene: TRBJ2-2
CDR3nt: TGTGCCAGCAGTTTAAGGTTAATGATTGCGGGAGGGCAGGGCACCGGGGAGCTGTTTTTT
CDR3aa: CASSLRLMIAGGQGTGELFF

abundance: many
d_gene: TRBD2
v_gene: TRBV12-3/TRBV12-4
j_gene: TRBJ2-7
CDR3nt: TGTGCCAGCAGTTCGGGACTAGCGCTCGAGCAGTACTTC
CDR3aa: CASSSGLALEQYF